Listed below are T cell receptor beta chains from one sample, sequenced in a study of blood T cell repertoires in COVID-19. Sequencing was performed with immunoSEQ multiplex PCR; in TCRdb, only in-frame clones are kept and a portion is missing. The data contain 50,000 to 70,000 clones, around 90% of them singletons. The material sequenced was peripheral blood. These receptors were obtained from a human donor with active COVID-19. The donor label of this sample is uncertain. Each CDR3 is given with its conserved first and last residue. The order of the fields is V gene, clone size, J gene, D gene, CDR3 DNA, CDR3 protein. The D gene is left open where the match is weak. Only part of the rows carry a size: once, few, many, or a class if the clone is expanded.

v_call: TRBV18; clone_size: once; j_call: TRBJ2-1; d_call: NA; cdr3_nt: TGTGCCAGCTCACCTTCTAGCTCAGTCGGTGAGCAGTTCTTC; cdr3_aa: CASSPSSSVGEQFF
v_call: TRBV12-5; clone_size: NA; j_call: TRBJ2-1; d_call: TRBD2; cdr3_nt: TGTGCTAGTGGTTTGGCAGGACTAGCGGGAGGGTACAATGAGCAGTTCTTC; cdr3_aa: CASGLAGLAGGYNEQFF
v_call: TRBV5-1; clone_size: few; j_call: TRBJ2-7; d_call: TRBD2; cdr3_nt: TGCGCCAGCAGCTTGGCAAATCTAGCGGGAGGAGGCTACGAGCAGTACTTC; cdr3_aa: CASSLANLAGGGYEQYF
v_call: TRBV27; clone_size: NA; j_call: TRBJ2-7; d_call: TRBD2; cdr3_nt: TGTGCCAGCAGTTTATCGGCCAGCGGGGGCTACGAGCAGTACTTC; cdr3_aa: CASSLSASGGYEQYF
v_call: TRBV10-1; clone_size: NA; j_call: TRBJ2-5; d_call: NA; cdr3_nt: TGCGCCAGCAGTGAGGCCCCGGGGGAGACCCAGTACTTC; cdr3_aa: CASSEAPGETQYF
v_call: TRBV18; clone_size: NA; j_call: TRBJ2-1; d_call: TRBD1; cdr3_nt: TGTGCCAGCTCACCACAGAGGGGGCGATACAATGAGCAGTTCTTC; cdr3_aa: CASSPQRGRYNEQFF
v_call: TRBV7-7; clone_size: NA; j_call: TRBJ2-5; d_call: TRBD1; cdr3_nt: TGTGCTAGCAGCTCCCTAACAGGGGGCGACGGGACCCAGTACTTC; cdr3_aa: CASSSLTGGDGTQYF
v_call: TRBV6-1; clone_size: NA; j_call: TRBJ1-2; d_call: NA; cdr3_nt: TGTGCCAGCAGTATCAGTTACTATGGCTACACCTTC; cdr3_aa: CASSISYYGYTF
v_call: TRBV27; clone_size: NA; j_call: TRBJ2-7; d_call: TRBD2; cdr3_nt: TGTGCCAGCAGCCAAAGACTAGCGGGAGCGAGTCTCCCCTACGAGCAGTACTTC; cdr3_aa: CASSQRLAGASLPYEQYF
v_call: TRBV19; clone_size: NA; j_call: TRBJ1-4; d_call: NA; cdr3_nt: TGTGCCAGTAGAGCCCAGGGGCCGGCTAATGAAAAACTGTTTTTT; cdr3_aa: CASRAQGPANEKLFF
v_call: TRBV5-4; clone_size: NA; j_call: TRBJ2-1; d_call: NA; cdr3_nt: TGTGCCAGCAGCTTGGGGCTAAGAGGCGACAATGAGCAGTTCTTC; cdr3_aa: CASSLGLRGDNEQFF
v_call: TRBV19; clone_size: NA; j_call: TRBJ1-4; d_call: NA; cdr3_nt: TGTGCCAGTAGTAACCGACAGGTGTCGTCGTCCGCTGAAAAACTGTTTTTT; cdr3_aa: CASSNRQVSSSAEKLFF
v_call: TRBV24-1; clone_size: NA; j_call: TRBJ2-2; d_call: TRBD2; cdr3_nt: TGTGCCACCAGTGAGTCGACTAGCGGAGACACCGGGGAGCTGTTTTTT; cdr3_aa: CATSESTSGDTGELFF
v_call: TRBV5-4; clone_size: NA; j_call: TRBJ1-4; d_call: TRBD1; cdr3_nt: TGTGCCAGCAGCTCGGGGGACAGAAGTAATGAAAAACTGTTTTTT; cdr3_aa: CASSSGDRSNEKLFF
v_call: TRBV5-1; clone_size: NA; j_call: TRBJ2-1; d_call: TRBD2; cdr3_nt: TGCGCCAGCAGCCCCCCCCGGGGGGGTTGGTCCTACAATGAGCAGTTCTTC; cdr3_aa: CASSPPRGGWSYNEQFF
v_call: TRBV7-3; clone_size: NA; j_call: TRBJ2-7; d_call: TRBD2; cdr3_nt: TGTGCCAGCAGCCCCGGAGCGGGAGTCGAGCAGTACTTC; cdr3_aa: CASSPGAGVEQYF
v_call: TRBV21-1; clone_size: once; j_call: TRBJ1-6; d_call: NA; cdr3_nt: TGTGCCAGCAGCAAAGTTTACGGGGACAGGTATTCACCCCTCCACTTT; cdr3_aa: CASSKVYGDRYSPLHF
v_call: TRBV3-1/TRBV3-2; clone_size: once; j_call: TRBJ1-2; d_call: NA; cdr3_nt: TGTGCCAGCAGCCAAATAGTGGCAGGGAAGGGCTACACCTTC; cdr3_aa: CASSQIVAGKGYTF
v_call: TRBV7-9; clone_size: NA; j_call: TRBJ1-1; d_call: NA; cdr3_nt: TGTGCCAGCAGCTTAGAGAGAGGGACTGAAGCTTTCTTT; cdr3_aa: CASSLERGTEAFF
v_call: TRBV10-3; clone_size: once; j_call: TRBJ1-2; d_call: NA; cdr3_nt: TGTGCCATCAGTGAGTCTGGGCTAAACGGCTATGGCTACACCTTC; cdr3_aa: CAISESGLNGYGYTF
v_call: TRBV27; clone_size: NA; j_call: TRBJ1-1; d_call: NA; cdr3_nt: TGTGCCAGCAGTTTTACTAAAACTCTGAACACTGAAGCTTTCTTT; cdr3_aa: CASSFTKTLNTEAFF
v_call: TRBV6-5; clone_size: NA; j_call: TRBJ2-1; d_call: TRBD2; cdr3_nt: TGTGCCAGCAGTTACACCGGATGGGCTGCGGGAGGGCCGGTCTTC; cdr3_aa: CASSYTGWAAGGPVF
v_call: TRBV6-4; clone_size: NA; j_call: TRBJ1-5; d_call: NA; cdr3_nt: TGTGCCAGCATGCCACGAACAGGGACGCAGCATTTT; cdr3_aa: CASMPRTGTQHF
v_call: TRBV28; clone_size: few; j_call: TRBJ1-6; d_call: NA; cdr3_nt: TGTGCCAGCAGTTTGGAAAGGACAGAGGACAATTCACCCCTCCACTTT; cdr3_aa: CASSLERTEDNSPLHF
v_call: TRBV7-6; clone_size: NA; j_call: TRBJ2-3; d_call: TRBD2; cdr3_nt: TGTGCCAGCAGCTTAGGAGCGGGAGGGTTGGGAGATACGCAGTATTTT; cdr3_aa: CASSLGAGGLGDTQYF
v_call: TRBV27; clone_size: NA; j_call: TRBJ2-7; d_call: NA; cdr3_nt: TGTGCCAGCTCCCCGAGGGGGGGGAACTACGAGCAGTACTTC; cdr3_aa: CASSPRGGNYEQYF
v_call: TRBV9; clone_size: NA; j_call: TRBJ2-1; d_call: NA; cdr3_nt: TGTGCCAGCAGCGTAGGGGCAGAAAACTACAATGAGCAGTTCTTC; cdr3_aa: CASSVGAENYNEQFF
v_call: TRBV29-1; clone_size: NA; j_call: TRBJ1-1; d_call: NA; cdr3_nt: TGCAGCGTTGCCTTGAACACTGAAGCTTTCTTT; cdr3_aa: CSVALNTEAFF
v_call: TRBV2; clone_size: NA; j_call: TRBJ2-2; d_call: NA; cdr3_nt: TGTGCCAGCAGTGAGTTGGTATCGGGGGGCTCTGGCGGGGAGCTGTTTTTT; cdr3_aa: CASSELVSGGSGGELFF
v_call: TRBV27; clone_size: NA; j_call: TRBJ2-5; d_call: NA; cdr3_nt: TGTGCCAGCAGTTTAACCGGAGGGCAAGAGACCCAGTACTTC; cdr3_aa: CASSLTGGQETQYF